The entry below gives a single T cell receptor beta chain sequence along with its context. Generated by immunoSEQ multiplex PCR, the TCRdb table keeps only in-frame clones and is missing some. The sample consists of about 110,000 clones, over 75% of them appearing once. Locally advanced or metastatic urothelial carcinoma affected the patients. V was cut by 9 bases and J by 5 bases, with 16 bases left in between. The CDR3 has 14 residues. Germline assignment: CDR1 SNHLY and CDR2 FYNNEI. This sample was taken from a study of PD-L1 blockade in urothelial cancer. Study context: Of prior chemotherapy regimens, patients had received between 0 and 3. Researchers looked at the blood 3 weeks (second dose) and 6 weeks after treatment began.

The starting material was PBMCs, obtained around atezolizumab (anti-PD-L1) treatment. The rearrangement joins TRBV2 to TRBJ2-2, with D possibly TRBD2 on 6 matching bases. This clonotype was sampled from a man in his fifties or sixties with urothelial cancer. CDR3 sequence reads: CARTTGVGTGELFF. DNA of the CDR3: TGTGCCAGGACTACGGGAGTTGGGACCGGGGAGCTGTTTTTT.